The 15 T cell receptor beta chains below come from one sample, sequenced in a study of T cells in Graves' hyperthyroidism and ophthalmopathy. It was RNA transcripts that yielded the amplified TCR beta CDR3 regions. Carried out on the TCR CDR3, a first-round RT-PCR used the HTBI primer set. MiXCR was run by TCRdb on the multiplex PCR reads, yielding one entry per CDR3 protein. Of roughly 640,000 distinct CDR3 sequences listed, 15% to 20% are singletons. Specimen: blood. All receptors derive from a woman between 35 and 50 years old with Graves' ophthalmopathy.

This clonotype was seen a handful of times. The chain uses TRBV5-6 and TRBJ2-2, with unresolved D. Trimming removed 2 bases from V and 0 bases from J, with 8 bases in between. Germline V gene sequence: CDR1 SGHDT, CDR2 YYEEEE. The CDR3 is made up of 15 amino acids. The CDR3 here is CASSFGQPNTGELFF. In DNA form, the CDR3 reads TGTGCCAGCAGCTTTGGGCAACCGAACACCGGGGAGCTGTTTTTT.

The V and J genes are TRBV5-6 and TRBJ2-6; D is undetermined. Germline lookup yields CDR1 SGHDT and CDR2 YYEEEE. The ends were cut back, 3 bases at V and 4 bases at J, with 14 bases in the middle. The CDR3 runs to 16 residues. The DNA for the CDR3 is TGTGCCAGCAGCTCAACTGGGTCTCTGGGGGCCAACGTCCTGACTTTC. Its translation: CASSSTGSLGANVLTF.

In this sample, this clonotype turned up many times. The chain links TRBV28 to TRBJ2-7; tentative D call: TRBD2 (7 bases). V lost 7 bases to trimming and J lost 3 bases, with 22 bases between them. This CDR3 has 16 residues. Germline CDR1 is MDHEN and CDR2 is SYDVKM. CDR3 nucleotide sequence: TGTGCCAGCATCCCATACGGGGGGCAAGGACGCTACGAGCAGTACTTC. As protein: CASIPYGGQGRYEQYF.

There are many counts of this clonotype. As DNA, the CDR3 is TGTGCCAGCAGTTTGCCCCCCAGCTATGGCTACACCTTC. Translated, it gives CASSLPPSYGYTF. V and J are TRBV28 and TRBJ1-2; D is undetermined. Germline V gene sequence: CDR1 MDHEN, CDR2 SYDVKM. The CDR3 runs to 13 residues. V was cut by 3 bases and J by 4 bases, with 9 bases left in between.

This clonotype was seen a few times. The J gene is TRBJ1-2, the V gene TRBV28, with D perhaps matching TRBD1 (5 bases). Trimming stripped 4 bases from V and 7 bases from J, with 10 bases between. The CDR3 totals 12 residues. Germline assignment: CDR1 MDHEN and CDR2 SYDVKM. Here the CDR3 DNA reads TGTGCCAGCAGTTGGAGGGGCTTTGGCTACACCTTC. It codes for CASSWRGFGYTF.

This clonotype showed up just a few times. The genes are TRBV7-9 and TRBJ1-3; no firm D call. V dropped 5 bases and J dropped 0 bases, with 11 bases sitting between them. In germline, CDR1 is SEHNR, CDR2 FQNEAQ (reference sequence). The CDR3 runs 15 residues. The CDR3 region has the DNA TGTGCCAGCAGCAATATCCGAAGCTCTGGAAACACCATATATTTT. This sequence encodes CASSNIRSSGNTIYF.

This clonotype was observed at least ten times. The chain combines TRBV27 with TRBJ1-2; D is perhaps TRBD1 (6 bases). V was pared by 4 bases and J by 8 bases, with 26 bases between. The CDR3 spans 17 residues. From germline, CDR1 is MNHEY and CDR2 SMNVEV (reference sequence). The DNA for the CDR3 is TGTGCCAGCAGTTCCACCGTACCCAGGGGCCCGGTAAGAGGCTACACCTTC. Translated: CASSSTVPRGPVRGYTF.

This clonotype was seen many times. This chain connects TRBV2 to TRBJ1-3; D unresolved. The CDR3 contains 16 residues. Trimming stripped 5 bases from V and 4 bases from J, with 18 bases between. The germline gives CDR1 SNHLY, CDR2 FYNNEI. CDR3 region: CASSQWSSLRGNTIYF. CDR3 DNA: TGTGCCAGCAGTCAATGGTCCTCCCTCCGGGGAAACACCATATATTTT.

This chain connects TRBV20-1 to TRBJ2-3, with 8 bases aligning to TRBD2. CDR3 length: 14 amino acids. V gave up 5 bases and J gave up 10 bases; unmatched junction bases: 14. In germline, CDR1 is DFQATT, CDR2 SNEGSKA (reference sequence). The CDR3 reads CSAPWAGGHKAQYF. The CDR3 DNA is TGCAGTGCTCCCTGGGCGGGAGGCCATAAGGCGCAGTATTTT.

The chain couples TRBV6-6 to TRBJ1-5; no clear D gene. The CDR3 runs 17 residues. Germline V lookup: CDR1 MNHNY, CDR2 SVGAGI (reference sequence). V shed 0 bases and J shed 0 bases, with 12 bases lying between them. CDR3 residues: CASSYSREINSNQPQHF. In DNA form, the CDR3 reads TGTGCCAGCAGTTACTCCCGGGAAATCAATAGCAATCAGCCCCAGCATTTT.

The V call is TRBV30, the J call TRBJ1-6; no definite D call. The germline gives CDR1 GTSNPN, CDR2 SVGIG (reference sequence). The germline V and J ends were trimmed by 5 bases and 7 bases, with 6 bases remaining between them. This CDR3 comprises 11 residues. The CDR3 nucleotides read TGTGCCTGGGGAGTGAATTCACCCCTCCACTTT. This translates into CAWGVNSPLHF. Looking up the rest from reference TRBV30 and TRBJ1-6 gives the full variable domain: SQTIHQWPATLVQPVGSPLSLECTVEGTSNPNLYWYRQAAGRGLQLLFYSVGIGQISSEVPQNLSASRPQDRQFILSSKKLLLSDSGFYLCAWGVNSPLHFGNGTRLTVT.

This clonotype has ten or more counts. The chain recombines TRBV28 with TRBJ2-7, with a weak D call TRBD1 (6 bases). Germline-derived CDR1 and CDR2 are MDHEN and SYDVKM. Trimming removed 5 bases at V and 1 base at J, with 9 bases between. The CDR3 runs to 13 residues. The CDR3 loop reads CASSTGHSYEQYF. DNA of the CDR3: TGTGCCAGCAGTACGGGACATTCCTACGAGCAGTACTTC.

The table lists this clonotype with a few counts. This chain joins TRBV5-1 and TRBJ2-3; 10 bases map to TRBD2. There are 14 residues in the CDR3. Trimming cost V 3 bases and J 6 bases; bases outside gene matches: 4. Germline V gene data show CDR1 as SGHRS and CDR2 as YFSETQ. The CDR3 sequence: CASSSGTSVDTQYF. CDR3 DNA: TGCGCCAGCAGCTCCGGGACTAGCGTTGATACGCAGTATTTT.

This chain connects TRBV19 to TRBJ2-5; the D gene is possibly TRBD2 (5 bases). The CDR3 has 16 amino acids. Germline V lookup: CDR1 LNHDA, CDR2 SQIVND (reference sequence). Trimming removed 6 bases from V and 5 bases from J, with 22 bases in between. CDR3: CASSTLAGEIRETQYF. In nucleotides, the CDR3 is TGTGCCAGTAGCACCCTCGCCGGGGAAATCCGGGAGACCCAGTACTTC.

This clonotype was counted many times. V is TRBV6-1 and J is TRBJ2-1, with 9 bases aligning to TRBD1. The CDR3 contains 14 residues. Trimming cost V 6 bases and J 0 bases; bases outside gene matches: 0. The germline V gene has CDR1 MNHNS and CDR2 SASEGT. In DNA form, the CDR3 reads TGTGCCAGCAGGGACAGGGGCTCCTACAATGAGCAGTTCTTC. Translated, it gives CASRDRGSYNEQFF.